The 29 T cell receptor beta chains listed next were all sequenced from one sample in a study of beta chain features in type 1 diabetes. Expressed TCRB transcripts were sequenced, since all the RNA that had been isolated was reverse transcribed. The assay was immunoSEQ multiplex PCR, and TCRdb's table has in-frame clones only and misses some. The table includes about 140,000 clones, roughly 9.7% detected once. Sequencing was performed on central memory CD4+ T cells from blood. All receptors come from a woman between 40 and 50 years old in good health.

A few counts support this clone. V usage is TRBV19 and J usage is TRBJ2-7; a possible D gene is TRBD2 (6 bases). Germline V CDR1 and CDR2: LNHDA, SQIVND (reference sequence). The CDR3 runs to 17 residues. Trimming removed 4 bases from V and 0 bases from J, with 19 bases in between. The CDR3 sequence: CASSTRRGGRSSYEQYF. The CDR3 DNA reads TGTGCCAGTAGTACAAGGCGTGGGGGGAGGAGCTCCTACGAGCAGTACTTC.

This chain links TRBV29-1 with TRBJ2-5, with 7 bases that match TRBD2. Germline V gene data show CDR1 as SQVTM and CDR2 as ANQGSEA. The length of the CDR3 is 13 residues. Unmatched junction bases numbered 8, after V lost 1 base and J lost 9 bases. The CDR3 reads CSVEVGRGEAQYF. The CDR3 DNA is TGCAGCGTTGAAGTAGGACGGGGGGAGGCCCAGTACTTC.

The chain carries TRBV29-1 and TRBJ2-7; possibly TRBD1 for D (6 bases). V was pared by 3 bases and J by 2 bases, with 8 bases between. CDR1 SQVTM and CDR2 ANQGSEA come from the germline V gene. The CDR3 is 12 amino acids. CDR3 nucleotide sequence: TGCAGCGTTGATTCAGGGGCCTACGAGCAGTACTTC. This codes for CSVDSGAYEQYF.

The V call is TRBV7-2, the J call TRBJ2-1; 7 nucleotides agree with TRBD1. With 2 bases clipped from V and 11 bases from J, the junction kept 12 bases outside the gene matches. The germline CDR1 and CDR2 sequences are SGHTA and FQGNSA. The CDR3 length is 15 residues. The CDR3 nucleotides read TGTGCCAGCAGCTTAAATGCCGGACAGGACAACAAGCAGTTCTTC. Translating it yields CASSLNAGQDNKQFF.

The chain is built from TRBV20-1 and TRBJ2-7, with D hard to call. This CDR3 is 11 amino acids long. Germline-derived CDR1 and CDR2 are DFQATT and SNEGSKA (reference sequence). Trimming took off 1 base at V and 6 bases at J, with 7 bases between the two ends. The chain's CDR3 is CSARARSEQYF. The CDR3 DNA is TGCAGTGCTAGAGCAAGGAGCGAGCAGTACTTC.

This clone was counted a few times. The chain links TRBV5-1 to TRBJ2-1; 11 bases match TRBD1. Looked up from germline, CDR1 is SGHRS and CDR2 is YFSETQ. The CDR3 is 16 amino acids. V shed 7 bases and J 0 bases; nucleotides not matched to a gene: 6. The CDR3 DNA reads as TGCGCCAGCTCAGGACAGGGGGCAAGCTCCTACAATGAGCAGTTCTTC. Translating gives CASSGQGASSYNEQFF.

This clone was recorded a few times. The chain recombines TRBV6-5 with TRBJ1-2, with D tentatively TRBD1 (5 bases). With 7 bases removed from V and 7 bases from J, the gap between germline ends came to 16 bases. Germline-derived CDR1 and CDR2 are MNHEY and SVGAGI. This CDR3 is 13 amino acids long. CDR3 sequence reads: CASIDPGIGGYTF. The DNA for the CDR3 is TGTGCCAGCATCGACCCAGGGATTGGTGGCTACACCTTC.

This clone was seen only a few times. The rearrangement joins TRBV18 to TRBJ1-6; a weak D match, TRBD1 (6 bases). The CDR3 loop spans 15 amino acids. With 1 base removed from V and 8 bases from J, the gap between germline ends came to 12 bases. Germline assignment: CDR1 KGHSH and CDR2 LQKENI. The CDR3 loop is CASSPQKGGDSPLHF. CDR3 nucleotide sequence: TGTGCCAGCTCACCACAAAAAGGGGGAGATTCACCCCTCCACTTT.

For the CDR3, the DNA is TGTGCCATCAGTAGCGGGCCCAACAATGAGCAGTTCTTC. It codes for CAISSGPNNEQFF. This chain joins TRBV10-3 and TRBJ2-1; the D gene is possibly TRBD2 (6 bases). Trimming shortened V by 5 bases and J by 5 bases, and 10 bases separated the two germline ends. Per the germline V gene, CDR1 is ENHRY and CDR2 is SYGVKD. The CDR3 has 13 amino acids.

The chain links TRBV9 to TRBJ2-1; TRBD2 aligns across 9 bases. The germline gives CDR1 SGDLS, CDR2 YYNGEE. The junction had 2 bases not matched to a gene; V was cut back by 3 bases and J by 4 bases. CDR3 length: 14 residues. The DNA of the CDR3 is TGTGCCAGCAGCGCAAGCGGGGGGTACAATGAGCAGTTCTTC. Its translation: CASSASGGYNEQFF.

The table lists this clone with a few counts. The CDR3 DNA reads TGTGCCAGAAATACGGGGTTGGTAACCGGCTACGGAGCTTTCTTT. Its protein product is CARNTGLVTGYGAFF. This sequence joins TRBV27 and TRBJ1-1; D gene uncertain. The CDR3 runs 15 residues. V was shortened by 9 bases and J by 10 bases, with 27 bases between the two germline ends. Germline V gene lookup returns CDR1 MNHEY and CDR2 SMNVEV (reference sequence).

The chain uses TRBV5-8 and TRBJ1-2, with a weak D call TRBD1 (6 bases). Trimming stripped 4 bases from V and 6 bases from J, with 13 bases between. The CDR3 spans 13 residues. In germline, CDR1 is SGHTS, CDR2 YDEGEE. The CDR3 protein is CASSLDDRHGYTF. DNA for the CDR3: TGTGCCAGCAGCCTGGATGACAGGCATGGCTACACCTTC.

The genes are TRBV4-3 and TRBJ2-5, with a tentative D call TRBD1 (5 bases). This CDR3 comprises 18 residues. Germline loops: CDR1 LGHNA, CDR2 YSLEER. Trimming removed 0 bases from V and 2 bases from J, with 19 bases in between. The CDR3 protein is CASSQEVGMGPLQETQYF. In DNA, the CDR3 is TGCGCCAGCAGCCAAGAGGTGGGAATGGGGCCGCTACAAGAGACCCAGTACTTC.

This clone was counted between two and nine times. The J gene is TRBJ2-3, the V gene TRBV5-1; TRBD2 aligns across 9 bases. There are 18 residues in the CDR3. The V gene end was trimmed by 0 bases and the J gene end by 3 bases; junction bases not matched to a gene: 11. Germline loops: CDR1 SGHRS, CDR2 YFSETQ. The CDR3 nucleotides are TGCGCCAGCAGCTTGGGCCTCCTAGCGGGGCGGGGAACAGATACGCAGTATTTT. This translates into CASSLGLLAGRGTDTQYF.

The table lists this clone with a few counts. The gene calls are TRBV7-9 and TRBJ2-7, with 9 nucleotides matching TRBD1. V shed 1 base, J shed 3 bases, and the junction held 7 bases outside the gene matches. Per the germline V gene, CDR1 is SEHNR and CDR2 is FQNEAQ (reference sequence). This CDR3 is 16 amino acids long. CDR3 in DNA: TGTGCCAGCAGCTTAGAGGGGACAGGGAGAGGCTACGAGCAGTACTTC. It is translated as CASSLEGTGRGYEQYF.

The chain couples TRBV7-2 to TRBJ2-5; 12 bases align to TRBD1. The CDR3 consists of 14 residues. Germline V gene data show CDR1 as SGHTA and CDR2 as FQGNSA. V was pared by 9 bases and J by 5 bases, with 7 bases of the junction left unmatched. The CDR3 coding sequence is TGTGCCAGTAGTGCCGGGACAGGGGGCGAGACCCAGTACTTC. The encoded protein is CASSAGTGGETQYF.

In this sample, this clone is medium-sized. This sequence joins TRBV5-1 and TRBJ2-7; TRBD2 aligns across 12 bases. Germline V gene lookup returns CDR1 SGHRS and CDR2 YFSETQ. V trimming: 4 bases; J trimming: 7 bases; junction bases outside the gene matches: 15. The CDR3 extends over 17 amino acids. The CDR3 bases are TGCGCCAGCAGCGGAATCGGACTGCGGACTAGCGGGGAGGAGCAGTACTTC. Translation: CASSGIGLRTSGEEQYF.

The chain carries TRBV7-9 and TRBJ2-3; 7 positions agree with TRBD2. The length of the CDR3 is 14 residues. V shed 4 bases, J shed 4 bases, and the junction held 5 bases outside the gene matches. Germline CDR1 and CDR2: SEHNR and FQNEAQ (reference sequence). Here the CDR3 reads CASSSGLVADTQYF. DNA for the CDR3: TGTGCCAGCAGCTCTGGACTAGTAGCAGATACGCAGTATTTT.

A few counts support this clone. The chain carries TRBV5-6 and TRBJ2-3, with a possible D match to TRBD2 (6 bases). The CDR3 extends over 15 amino acids. V was trimmed by 4 bases and J by 0 bases, leaving 12 bases between them. Germline CDR1 reads SGHDT; CDR2 reads YYEEEE. CDR3 nucleotide sequence: TGTGCCAGCAGCGGAGGGACCTGGAGCACAGATACGCAGTATTTT. Translating gives CASSGGTWSTDTQYF.

This chain connects TRBV7-2 to TRBJ1-6; 7 positions agree with TRBD1. V dropped 4 bases and J dropped 11; count of bases not matched to a gene: 5. The CDR3 is made up of 13 amino acids. The germline V gene encodes CDR1 SGHTA and CDR2 FQGNSA. The CDR3 loop reads CASSSRTGAPLHF. The CDR3 DNA is TGTGCCAGCAGCTCTCGGACAGGAGCACCCCTCCACTTT.

This clone was observed a few times. The chain carries TRBV6-6 and TRBJ2-2, with D perhaps matching TRBD1 (5 bases). Germline V gene sequence: CDR1 MNHNY, CDR2 SVGAGI (reference sequence). Trimming took off 4 bases at V and 1 base at J, with 7 bases between the two ends. The CDR3 is 14 residues long. DNA of the CDR3: TGTGCCAGCAGTTCGGACATGAACACCGGGGAGCTGTTTTTT. Translated, it gives CASSSDMNTGELFF.

J is TRBJ2-5 and V is TRBV6-1; 8 bases align to TRBD2. Germline CDR1 and CDR2: MNHNS and SASEGT. J lost 3 bases, V lost 7 bases, and 10 bases had no gene match. The CDR3 covers 15 residues. The CDR3 loop is CASNVDSGAKETQYF. CDR3 in DNA: TGTGCCAGCAACGTCGATAGCGGGGCCAAAGAGACCCAGTACTTC.

This clone occurred once. Distinct nucleotide sequences in the sample also encode this CDR3. This rearrangement joins TRBV18 to TRBJ2-5, with a tentative D call TRBD1 (5 bases). Germline-derived CDR1 and CDR2 are KGHSH and LQKENI. V lost 2 bases and J 3 bases, leaving 7 bases between the germline ends. This CDR3 has 13 residues. CDR3 DNA: TGTGCCAGCTCACCAAGCAGGGAAGAGACCCAGTACTTC. Residues: CASSPSREETQYF.

V is TRBV11-3 and J is TRBJ2-7; 11 bases are a match to TRBD1. Germline loops: CDR1 SGHNT, CDR2 YENEEA. This CDR3 is 14 amino acids long. The V and J ends lost 5 bases and 6 bases, in that order; junction bases with no gene match: 6. CDR3: CASSLGQGAREQYF. The CDR3 coding sequence is TGTGCCAGCAGCCTAGGACAGGGGGCGCGCGAGCAGTACTTC.

This chain links TRBV5-1 with TRBJ1-3; 9 bases match TRBD1. Germline V gene data show CDR1 as SGHRS and CDR2 as YFSETQ. CDR3 length: 16 residues. V lost 4 bases and J lost 4; bases outside the gene matches: 9. Written as DNA, the CDR3 is TGCGCCAGCAGCCCCGGACAGGGGAGATCAGGAAACACCATATATTTT. It specifies CASSPGQGRSGNTIYF.

A few counts support this clone. The chain combines TRBV2 with TRBJ1-5; no reliable D call. The V end lost 7 bases, the J end lost 5 bases, and 15 bases lay between the germline ends. From germline, CDR1 is SNHLY and CDR2 FYNNEI. This CDR3 region has 14 residues. The CDR3 sequence: CASTKRVSDQPQHF. DNA for the CDR3: TGTGCCAGCACCAAACGGGTGTCCGATCAGCCCCAGCATTTT.

The DNA for the CDR3 is TGTGCCAGCAGCTCTGGGGGAGGGCAGGACGAGCAGTACTTC. Translation gives CASSSGGGQDEQYF. The rearrangement joins TRBV5-4 to TRBJ2-7, with 7 bases that match TRBD2. V was pared by 3 bases and J by 5 bases, with 8 bases of the junction left unmatched. The CDR3 is 14 residues long. CDR1 is SGHNT, CDR2 YYREEE, per germline (reference sequence).

This clone has more than one count but fewer than ten. This chain joins TRBV27 and TRBJ1-4; maybe TRBD1 (6 bases). Germline V lookup: CDR1 MNHEY, CDR2 SMNVEV (reference sequence). V was pared by 0 bases and J by 7 bases, with 15 bases between. This CDR3 region has 16 residues. CDR3 in DNA: TGTGCCAGCAGTTTATCCCAGGGGTGGAGCGGTGAAAAACTGTTTTTT. Protein: CASSLSQGWSGEKLFF.

This rearrangement joins TRBV5-1 to TRBJ1-6; D is undetermined. V was trimmed by 0 bases and J by 0 bases, leaving 7 bases between them. Looked up from germline, CDR1 is SGHRS and CDR2 is YFSETQ. The CDR3 spans 16 residues. Here the CDR3 reads CASSLEGSSYNSPLHF. Here the CDR3 DNA reads TGCGCCAGCAGCTTGGAAGGGAGCTCCTATAATTCACCCCTCCACTTT.